This T cell receptor beta chain was obtained from a study of blood T cell repertoires in COVID-19 (dated by TCRdb to 2020 to 2021). At the level of the whole study: Collaborator samples came from the United States, Italy and Spain and covered acute and convalescent phases of COVID-19. The material from the prospective study consisted of cDNA or gDNA derived from T cells, B-cell-depleted T cells, or PBMCs. The dataset comprised deeply sampled blood TCRbeta repertoires from subjects exposed to, actively infected with, or recovered from COVID-19. The repertoires were released in a freely available public database meant as a resource for research on the immune response to SARS-CoV-2. The samples were drawn from two sources: the first 160 participants of the ongoing ImmuneRACE study, and fewer than 1,500 subjects contributed by 6 global collaborators. Sample metadata almost always included a de-identified subject ID, COVID-19 status, age in years and sex. Where available, HLA class I and class II types were obtained from metadata supplied by the sample provider rather than from assay-based typing.

TCRbeta CDR3 regions were amplified from genomic DNA by means of the immunoSEQ Assay, a bias-controlled multiplex PCR. As for the original processing: Within the assay, amplification of reference gene primers was used to estimate how many nucleated cells each sample contained. To quantify the absolute abundance of each unique TCRbeta CDR3 rearrangement, sequence reads were collapsed and filtered. For each sample, productive Simpson clonality was calculated as the square root of Simpson's diversity index over productive rearrangements. TCRdb mirrors the immuneACCESS table, restricted to in-frame sequences. Some clones are absent from its copies; in checked studies, under half trace to an unresolved V gene, and the reason for the others is unknown. V and J calls and clone size are given by that table; D and trimming were obtained from the DNA. Recorded for this sample are 95,000 to 100,000 clones; more than 75% of them occurred a single time. Clones ranked in the top ten supply around a tenth of the sample.

Each collaborating institution followed its own protocols to collect whole blood in K2EDTA tubes. Collaborator samples were shipped for TCRbeta analysis as frozen whole blood, isolated PBMCs, or DNA extracted from either sample type. This clone was detected once. What this receptor recognizes is not known. No much larger clone is present one base from it, and per-base qualities are unavailable. CDR1 SGHDT and CDR2 YYEEEE are derived from the germline V gene. There are 15 amino acids in the CDR3, from cysteine to phenylalanine inclusive. The read is trimmed to its CDR3 DNA, 45 bases read in frame from base 1. Compared with germline, V lacks 2 bases and J lacks 3 bases; bases without a gene match: 7. The paper's findings and limits, for the study overall: The quantity of clinical and demographic metadata differed by source and by participant and was supplied without curation.

The sequence is built from TRBV5-6 and TRBJ1-2; TRBD1 agrees with 7 junctional bases. This TCR was recovered from a woman aged 25 to 45 with acute or convalescent COVID-19. The material sequenced was peripheral blood. Here is the DNA: TGTGCCAGCAGCTTTCGAGGGGACAGCCACTATGGCTACACCTTC. This sequence encodes CASSFRGDSHYGYTF.